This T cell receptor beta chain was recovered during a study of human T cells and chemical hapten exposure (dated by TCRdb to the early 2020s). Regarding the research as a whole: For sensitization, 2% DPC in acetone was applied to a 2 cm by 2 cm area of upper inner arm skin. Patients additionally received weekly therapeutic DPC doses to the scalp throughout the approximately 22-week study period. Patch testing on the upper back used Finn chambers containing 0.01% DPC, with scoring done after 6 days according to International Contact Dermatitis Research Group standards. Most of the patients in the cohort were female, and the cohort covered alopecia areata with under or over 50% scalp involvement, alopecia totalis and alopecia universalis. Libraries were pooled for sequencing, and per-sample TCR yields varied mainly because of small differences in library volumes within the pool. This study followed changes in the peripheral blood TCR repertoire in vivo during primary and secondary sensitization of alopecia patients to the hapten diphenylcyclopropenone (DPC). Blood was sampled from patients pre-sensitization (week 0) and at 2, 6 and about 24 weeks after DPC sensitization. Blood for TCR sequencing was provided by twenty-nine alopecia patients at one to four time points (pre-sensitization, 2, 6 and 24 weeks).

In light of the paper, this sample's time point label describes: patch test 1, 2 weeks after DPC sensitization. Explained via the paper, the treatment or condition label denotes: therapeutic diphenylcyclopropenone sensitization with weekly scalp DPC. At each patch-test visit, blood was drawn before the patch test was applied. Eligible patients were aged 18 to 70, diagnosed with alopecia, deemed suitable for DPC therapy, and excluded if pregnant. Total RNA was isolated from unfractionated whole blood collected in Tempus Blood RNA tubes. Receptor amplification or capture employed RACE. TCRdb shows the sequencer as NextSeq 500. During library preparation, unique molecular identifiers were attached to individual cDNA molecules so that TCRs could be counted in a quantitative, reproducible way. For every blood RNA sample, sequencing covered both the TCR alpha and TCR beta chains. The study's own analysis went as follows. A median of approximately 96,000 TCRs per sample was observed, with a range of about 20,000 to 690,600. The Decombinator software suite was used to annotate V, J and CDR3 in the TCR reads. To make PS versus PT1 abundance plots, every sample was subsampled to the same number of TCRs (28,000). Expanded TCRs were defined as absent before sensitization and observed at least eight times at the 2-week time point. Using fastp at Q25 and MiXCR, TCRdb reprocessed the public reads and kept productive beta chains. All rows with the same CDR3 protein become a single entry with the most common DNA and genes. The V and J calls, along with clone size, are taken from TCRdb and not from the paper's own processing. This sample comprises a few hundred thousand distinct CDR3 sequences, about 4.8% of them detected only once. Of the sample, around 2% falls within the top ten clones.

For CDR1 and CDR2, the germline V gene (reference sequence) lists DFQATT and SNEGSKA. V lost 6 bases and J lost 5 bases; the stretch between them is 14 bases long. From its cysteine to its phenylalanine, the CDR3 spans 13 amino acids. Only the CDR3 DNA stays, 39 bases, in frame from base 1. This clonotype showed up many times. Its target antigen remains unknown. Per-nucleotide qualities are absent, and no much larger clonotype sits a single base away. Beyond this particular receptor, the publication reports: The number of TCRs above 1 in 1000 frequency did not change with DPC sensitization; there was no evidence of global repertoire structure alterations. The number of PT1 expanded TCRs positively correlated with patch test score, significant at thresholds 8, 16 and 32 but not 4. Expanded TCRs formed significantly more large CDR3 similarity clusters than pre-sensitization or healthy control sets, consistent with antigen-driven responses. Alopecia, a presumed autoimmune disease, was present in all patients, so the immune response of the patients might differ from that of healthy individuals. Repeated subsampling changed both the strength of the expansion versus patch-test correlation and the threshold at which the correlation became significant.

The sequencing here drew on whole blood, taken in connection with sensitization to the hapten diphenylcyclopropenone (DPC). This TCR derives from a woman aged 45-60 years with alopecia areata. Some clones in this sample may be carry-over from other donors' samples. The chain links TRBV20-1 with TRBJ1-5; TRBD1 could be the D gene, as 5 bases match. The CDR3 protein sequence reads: CSAVGQGHQPQHF. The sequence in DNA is TGCAGTGCCGTCGGGCAGGGCCATCAGCCCCAGCATTTT.